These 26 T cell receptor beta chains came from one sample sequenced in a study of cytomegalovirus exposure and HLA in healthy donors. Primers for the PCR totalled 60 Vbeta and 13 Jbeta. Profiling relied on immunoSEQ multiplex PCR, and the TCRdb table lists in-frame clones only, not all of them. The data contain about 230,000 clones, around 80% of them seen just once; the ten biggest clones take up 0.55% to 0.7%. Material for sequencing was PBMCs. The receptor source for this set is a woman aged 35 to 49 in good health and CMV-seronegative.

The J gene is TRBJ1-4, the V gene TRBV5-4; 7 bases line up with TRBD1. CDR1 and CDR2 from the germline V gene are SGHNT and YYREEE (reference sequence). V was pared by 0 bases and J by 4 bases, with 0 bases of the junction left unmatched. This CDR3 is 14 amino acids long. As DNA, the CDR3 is TGTGCCAGCAGCTTGGGACAGGGTAATGAAAAACTGTTTTTT. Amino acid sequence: CASSLGQGNEKLFF.

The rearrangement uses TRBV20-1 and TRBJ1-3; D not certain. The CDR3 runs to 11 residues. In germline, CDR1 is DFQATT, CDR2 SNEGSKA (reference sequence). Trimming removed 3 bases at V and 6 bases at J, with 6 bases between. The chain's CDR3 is CSARGPNTIYF. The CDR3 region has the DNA TGCAGTGCTAGGGGCCCAAACACCATATATTTT.

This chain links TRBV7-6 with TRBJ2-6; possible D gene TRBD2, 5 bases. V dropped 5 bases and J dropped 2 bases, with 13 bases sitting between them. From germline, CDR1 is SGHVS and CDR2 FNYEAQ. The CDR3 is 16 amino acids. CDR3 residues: CASSGGIRTGANVLTF. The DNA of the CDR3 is TGTGCCAGCAGCGGAGGAATACGAACTGGGGCCAACGTCCTGACTTTC.

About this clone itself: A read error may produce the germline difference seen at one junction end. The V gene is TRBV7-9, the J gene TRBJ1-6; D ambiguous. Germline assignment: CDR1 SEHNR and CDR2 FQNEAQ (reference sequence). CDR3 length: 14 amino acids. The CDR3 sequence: CSSSPGEYNSPLHF. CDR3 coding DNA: TGTTCCAGCAGCCCTGGGGAGTATAATTCACCCCTCCACTTT.

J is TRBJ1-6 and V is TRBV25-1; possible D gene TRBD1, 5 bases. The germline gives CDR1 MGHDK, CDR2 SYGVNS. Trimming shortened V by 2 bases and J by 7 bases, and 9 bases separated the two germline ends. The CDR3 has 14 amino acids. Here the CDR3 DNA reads TGTGCCAGCAGTGAACCCAGGGTAAATTCACCCCTCCACTTT. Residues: CASSEPRVNSPLHF.

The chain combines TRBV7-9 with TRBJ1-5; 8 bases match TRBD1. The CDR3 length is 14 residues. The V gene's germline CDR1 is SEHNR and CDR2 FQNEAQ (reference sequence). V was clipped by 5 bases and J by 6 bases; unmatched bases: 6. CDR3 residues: CASSADRDSQPQHF. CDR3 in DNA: TGTGCCAGCAGCGCGGACAGGGATTCTCAGCCCCAGCATTTT.

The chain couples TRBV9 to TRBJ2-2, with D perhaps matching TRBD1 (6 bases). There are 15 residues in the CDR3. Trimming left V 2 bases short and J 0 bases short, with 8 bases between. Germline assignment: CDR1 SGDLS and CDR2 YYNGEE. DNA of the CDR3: TGTGCCAGCAGCGTTGGGGGCACGAACACCGGGGAGCTGTTTTTT. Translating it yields CASSVGGTNTGELFF. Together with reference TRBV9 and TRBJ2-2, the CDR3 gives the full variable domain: DSGVTQTPKHLITATGQRVTLRCSPRSGDLSVYWYQQSLDQGLQFLIQYYNGEERAKGNILERFSAQQFPDLHSELNLSSLELGDSALYFCASSVGGTNTGELFFGEGSRLTVL.

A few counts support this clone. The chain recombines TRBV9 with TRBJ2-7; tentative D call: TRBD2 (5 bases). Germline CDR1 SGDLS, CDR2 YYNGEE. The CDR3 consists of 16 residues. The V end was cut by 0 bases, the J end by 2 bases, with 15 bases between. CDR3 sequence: CASSVVILGRTYEQYF. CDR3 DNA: TGTGCCAGCAGCGTAGTAATATTGGGGAGAACCTACGAGCAGTACTTC. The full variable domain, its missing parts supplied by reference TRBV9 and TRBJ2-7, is DSGVTQTPKHLITATGQRVTLRCSPRSGDLSVYWYQQSLDQGLQFLIQYYNGEERAKGNILERFSAQQFPDLHSELNLSSLELGDSALYFCASSVVILGRTYEQYFGPGTRLTVT.

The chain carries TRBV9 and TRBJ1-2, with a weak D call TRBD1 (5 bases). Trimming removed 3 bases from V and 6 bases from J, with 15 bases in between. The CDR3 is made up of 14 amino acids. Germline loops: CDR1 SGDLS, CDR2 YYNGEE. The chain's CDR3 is CASSAGIPPHGYTF. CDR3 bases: TGTGCCAGCAGCGCAGGGATCCCACCCCATGGCTACACCTTC.

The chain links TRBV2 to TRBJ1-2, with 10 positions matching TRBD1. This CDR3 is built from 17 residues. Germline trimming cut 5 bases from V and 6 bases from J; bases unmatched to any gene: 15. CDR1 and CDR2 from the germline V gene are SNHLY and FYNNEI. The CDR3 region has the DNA TGTGCCAGCAGTTCCGGGACAGGGGTACTCTTAGTCAATGGCTACACCTTC. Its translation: CASSSGTGVLLVNGYTF.

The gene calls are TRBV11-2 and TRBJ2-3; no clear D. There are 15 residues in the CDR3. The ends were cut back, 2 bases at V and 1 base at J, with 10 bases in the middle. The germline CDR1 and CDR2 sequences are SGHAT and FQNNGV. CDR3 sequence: CASSLQARRTDTQYF. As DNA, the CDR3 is TGTGCCAGCAGCTTACAGGCCAGGCGCACAGATACGCAGTATTTT.

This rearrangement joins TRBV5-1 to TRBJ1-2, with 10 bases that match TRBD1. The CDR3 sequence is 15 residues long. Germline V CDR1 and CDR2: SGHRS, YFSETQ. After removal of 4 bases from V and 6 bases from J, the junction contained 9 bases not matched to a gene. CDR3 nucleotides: TGCGCCAGCAGCCCACCGGGACAGGGGAGTCATGGCTACACCTTC. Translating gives CASSPPGQGSHGYTF.

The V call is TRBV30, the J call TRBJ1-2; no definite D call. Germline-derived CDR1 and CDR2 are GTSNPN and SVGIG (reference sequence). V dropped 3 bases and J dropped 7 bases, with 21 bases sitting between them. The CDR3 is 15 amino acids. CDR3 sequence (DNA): TGTGCCTGGAGAACGTTTTTACTGGCAGGCTTTGGCTACACCTTC. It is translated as CAWRTFLLAGFGYTF.

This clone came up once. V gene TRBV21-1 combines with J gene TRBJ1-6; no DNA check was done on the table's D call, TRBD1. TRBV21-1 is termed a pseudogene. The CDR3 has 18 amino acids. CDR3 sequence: CASSKENRVGGYNSPLHF. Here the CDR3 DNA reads TGTGCCAGCAGCAAAGAAAATAGGGTAGGGGGATACAATTCACCCCTCCACTTT.

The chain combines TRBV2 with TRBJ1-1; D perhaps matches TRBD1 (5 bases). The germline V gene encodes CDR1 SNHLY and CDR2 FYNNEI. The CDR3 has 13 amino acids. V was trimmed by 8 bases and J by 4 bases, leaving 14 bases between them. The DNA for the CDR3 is TGTGCCAGCTACCAGGGTTTTGGCACTGAAGCTTTCTTT. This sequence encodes CASYQGFGTEAFF. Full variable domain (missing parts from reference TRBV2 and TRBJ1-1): EPEVTQTPSHQVTQMGQEVILRCVPISNHLYFYWYRQILGQKVEFLVSFYNNEISEKSEIFDDQFSVERPDGSNFTLKIRSTKLEDSAMYFCASYQGFGTEAFFGQGTRLTVV.

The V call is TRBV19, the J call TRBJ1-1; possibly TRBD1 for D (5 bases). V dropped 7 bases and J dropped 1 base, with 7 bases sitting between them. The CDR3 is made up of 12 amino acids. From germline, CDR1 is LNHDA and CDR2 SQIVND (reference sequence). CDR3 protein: CASKQANTEAFF. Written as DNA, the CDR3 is TGTGCCAGTAAACAGGCGAACACTGAAGCTTTCTTT.

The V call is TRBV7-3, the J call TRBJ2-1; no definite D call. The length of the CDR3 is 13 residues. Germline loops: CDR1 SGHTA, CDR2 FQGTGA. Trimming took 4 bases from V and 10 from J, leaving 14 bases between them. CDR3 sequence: CASSYSFSTEQFF. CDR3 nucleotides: TGTGCCAGCAGCTACTCGTTCTCGACAGAGCAGTTCTTC.

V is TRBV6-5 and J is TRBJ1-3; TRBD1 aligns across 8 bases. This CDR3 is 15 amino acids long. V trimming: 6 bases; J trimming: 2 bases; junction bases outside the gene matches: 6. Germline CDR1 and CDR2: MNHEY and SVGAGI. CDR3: CASSQLRGPGNTIYF. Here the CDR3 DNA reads TGTGCCAGCAGCCAGCTCAGGGGGCCTGGAAACACCATATATTTT.

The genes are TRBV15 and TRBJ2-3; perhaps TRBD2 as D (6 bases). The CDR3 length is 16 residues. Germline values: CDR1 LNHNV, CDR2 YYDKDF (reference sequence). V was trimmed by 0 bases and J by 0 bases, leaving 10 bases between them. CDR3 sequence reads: CATSREGRLSTDTQYF. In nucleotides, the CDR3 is TGTGCCACCAGCAGAGAGGGGAGGTTGAGCACAGATACGCAGTATTTT.

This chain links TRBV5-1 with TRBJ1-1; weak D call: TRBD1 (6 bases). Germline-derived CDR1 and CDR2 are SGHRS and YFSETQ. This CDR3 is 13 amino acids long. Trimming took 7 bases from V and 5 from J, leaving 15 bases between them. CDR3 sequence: CASGTGMGTEAFF. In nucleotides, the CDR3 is TGCGCCAGCGGAACAGGGATGGGGACTGAAGCTTTCTTT.

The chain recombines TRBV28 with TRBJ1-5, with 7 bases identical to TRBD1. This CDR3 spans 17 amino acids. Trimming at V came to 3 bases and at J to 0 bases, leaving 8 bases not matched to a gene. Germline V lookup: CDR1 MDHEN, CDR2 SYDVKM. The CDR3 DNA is TGTGCCAGCAGTTTCTCATCATACAGGGGTAGCAATCAGCCCCAGCATTTT. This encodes CASSFSSYRGSNQPQHF.

Written as DNA, the CDR3 is TGTGCCAGCAGTTGGGGGACAGGGTACAATGAGCAGTTCTTC. Amino acid sequence: CASSWGTGYNEQFF. This chain links TRBV27 with TRBJ2-1; 9 nucleotides line up with TRBD1. The CDR3 has 14 amino acids. V dropped 4 bases and J dropped 4; count of bases not matched to a gene: 2. From germline, CDR1 is MNHEY and CDR2 SMNVEV (reference sequence).

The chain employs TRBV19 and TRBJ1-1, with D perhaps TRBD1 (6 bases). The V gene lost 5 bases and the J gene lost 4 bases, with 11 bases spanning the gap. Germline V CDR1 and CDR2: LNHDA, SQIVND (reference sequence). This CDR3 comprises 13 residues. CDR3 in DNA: TGTGCCAGTAGTGAACAGGGAAGCACTGAAGCTTTCTTT. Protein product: CASSEQGSTEAFF.

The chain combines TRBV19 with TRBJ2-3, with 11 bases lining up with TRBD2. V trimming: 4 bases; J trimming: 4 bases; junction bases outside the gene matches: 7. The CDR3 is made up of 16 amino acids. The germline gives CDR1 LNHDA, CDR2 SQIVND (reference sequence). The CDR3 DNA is TGTGCCAGTAGTAACATAGCGGGGGGGCCTTCAGATACGCAGTATTTT. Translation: CASSNIAGGPSDTQYF.

The CDR3 bases are TGTGCCAGTAAGACGGAGTGGAACTGGGATCAGCCCCAGCATTTT. It specifies CASKTEWNWDQPQHF. The chain carries TRBV19 and TRBJ1-5; D not resolved. V lost 7 bases, J lost 5 bases, and 18 bases lay in between. Germline loops: CDR1 LNHDA, CDR2 SQIVND (reference sequence). The length of the CDR3 is 15 residues.

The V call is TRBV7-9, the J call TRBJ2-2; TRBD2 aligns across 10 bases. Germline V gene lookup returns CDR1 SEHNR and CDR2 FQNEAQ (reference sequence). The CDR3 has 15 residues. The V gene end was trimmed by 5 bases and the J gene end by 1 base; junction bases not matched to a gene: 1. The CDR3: CASSRTSGNTGELFF. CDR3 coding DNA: TGTGCCAGCAGCCGGACTAGCGGGAACACCGGGGAGCTGTTTTTT. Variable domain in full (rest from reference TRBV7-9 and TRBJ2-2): DTGVSQNPRHKITKRGQNVTFRCDPISEHNRLYWYRQTLGQGPEFLTYFQNEAQLEKSRLLSDRFSAERPKGSFSTLEIQRTEQGDSAMYLCASSRTSGNTGELFFGEGSRLTVL.